The 15 T cell receptor beta chains below all came from one sample that was sequenced in a study of kidney transplant recipient with SARS-CoV-2 infection (dated by TCRdb to the early 2020s). The sequencer listed for this sample is Illumina MiSeq. The raw public reads went through TCRdb reprocessing: fastp at Q25, MiXCR clone calling, in-frame beta chains kept. Rows with one shared CDR3 protein collapse into an entry with the most common genes and DNA. In this sample the table shows 200,000 to 300,000 distinct CDR3 sequences, more than 25% of which occur a single time. Under 9.5% of the sample is held by the ten biggest clonotypes. The label giving this sample's time point can be read as: pre-pandemic baseline sample and day 111 after first positive SARS-CoV-2 test. The starting material was a blood sample, obtained at baseline and on day 111 from a kidney transplant recipient. These TCRs come from a young adult male patient who had COVID-19 and was a kidney transplant recipient. Where a transplant has occurred, the graft donor may have supplied some of the T cells.

Comment on this clonotype: Given a much more abundant clone one base away, this may be a read error. V usage is TRBV6-2 or TRBV6-3 and J usage is TRBJ1-1; D call uncertain. Germline CDR1 is MNHEY and CDR2 is SVGEGT. The CDR3 covers 13 residues. Between the trimmed V and J ends, which lost 6 bases and 4 bases, there was a span of 12 bases. The CDR3 here is CASRPHWSTEAFF. The DNA for the CDR3 is TGTGCCAGCAGGCCTCACTGGAGCACTGAAGCTTTCTTT.

The chain uses TRBV4-3 and TRBJ2-1, with 10 bases identical to TRBD2. V was clipped by 4 bases and J by 8 bases; unmatched bases: 11. This CDR3 spans 16 amino acids. CDR1 and CDR2 from the germline V gene are LGHNA and YSLEER. CDR3 sequence: CASSPFSGGNRDEQFF. CDR3 DNA: TGCGCCAGCAGCCCCTTTAGCGGGGGGAACCGCGATGAGCAGTTCTTC.

The table lists this clonotype with many counts. V and J are TRBV7-2 and TRBJ1-5; D gene uncertain. Germline values: CDR1 SGHTA, CDR2 FQGNSA. Trimming cost V 0 bases and J 4 bases, with 10 bases left between them. CDR3 length equals 15 residues. The CDR3: CASSLAGLRNQPQHF. For the CDR3, the DNA is TGTGCCAGCAGCTTAGCAGGGCTTAGGAATCAGCCCCAGCATTTT. The whole variable domain, remainder taken from reference TRBV7-2 and TRBJ1-5, is GAGVSQSPSNKVTEKGKDVELRCDPISGHTALYWYRQSLGQGLEFLIYFQGNSAPDKSGLPSDRFSAERTGGSVSTLTIQRTQQEDSAVYLCASSLAGLRNQPQHFGDGTRLSIL.

The chain employs TRBV7-3 and TRBJ2-3; the D call may be TRBD1 or TRBD2 (8 bases each). The ends were cut back, 5 bases at V and 0 bases at J, with 15 bases in the middle. The CDR3 totals 16 residues. Germline CDR1 reads SGHTA; CDR2 reads FQGTGA. The CDR3 protein is CASSPGGGRSTDTQYF. CDR3 bases: TGTGCCAGCAGCCCAGGGGGCGGGAGGAGCACAGATACGCAGTATTTT.

Comment on this clonotype: Possible read error: a much larger clone is one base away. The gene calls are TRBV6-5 and TRBJ2-6; D is uncertain. Germline CDR1 MNHEY, CDR2 SVGAGI. Trimming cost V 5 bases and J 5 bases, with 22 bases left between them. This CDR3 is built from 18 residues. CDR3 sequence: CASSGIGWEQSRANVLTF. The CDR3 region has the DNA TGTGCCAGCAGTGGTATCGGGTGGGAACAAAGTCGGGCCAACGTCCTGACTTTC.

With regard to this clonotype: The junction differs from germline at one of its ends, possibly a read error. V and J are TRBV7-8 and TRBJ2-1, with TRBD2 matching over 13 bases. Germline CDR1 reads SGHVS; CDR2 reads FQNEAQ. The CDR3 loop spans 18 amino acids. This CDR3 reads CAGSLGWTSGSLNNEQFF. The CDR3 DNA reads as TGTGCCGGCAGCTTAGGCTGGACTAGCGGGAGTCTAAACAATGAGCAGTTCTTC.

Remarks on this clonotype: A clone one base away is much larger, so this may be a read error. The V call is TRBV1, the J call TRBJ2-2; TRBD2, the table's D call, lacks a check against the DNA. TRBV1 is assigned pseudogene status. CDR3 size: 16 residues. The CDR3 nucleotides are TGCACCAGCGGCCAAGATGGTGCAGCGGGGGCCGGGGAGCTGTTTTTT. Protein sequence: CTSGQDGAAGAGELFF.

Turning to this clonotype: This may be a read error, as it is one base from a much larger clone. The V call is TRBV3-2, the J call TRBJ2-1. TRBV3-2 is a pseudogene segment. This CDR3 comprises 14 residues. The CDR3 here is CASSLSGGFNERFF. In DNA form, the CDR3 reads TGTGCCAGCAGCCTAAGTGGTGGTTTCAATGAGCGGTTCTTC.

Remarks on this clonotype: The conserved closing phenylalanine or tryptophan is absent in this CDR3, likely reflecting a read error. V usage is TRBV7-1 and J usage is TRBJ1-2; D not certain. TRBV7-1 qualifies as an ORF whose function is uncertain. The CDR3 loop spans 17 amino acids. V was pared by 5 bases and J by 4 bases, with 23 bases between. CDR3 loop: CASSPKDHEGKTYGYTL. Written as DNA, the CDR3 is TGTGCCAGCAGCCCTAAAGATCACGAGGGAAAGACCTATGGCTACACCCTC.

This clonotype was counted at least ten times. The genes are TRBV27 and TRBJ1-2, with no clear D. The germline CDR1 and CDR2 sequences are MNHEY and SMNVEV (reference sequence). V was pared by 4 bases and J by 3 bases, with 9 bases between. The CDR3 runs 13 residues. Here the CDR3 reads CASSSLPYYGYTF. As DNA, the CDR3 is TGTGCCAGCAGTTCCTTGCCCTACTATGGCTACACCTTC.

This clonotype has only one observation. A clone one base away is much larger, so this may be a read error. The chain is built from TRBV7-2 and TRBJ2-7, with 7 bases fitting TRBD2. CDR3 length: 16 amino acids. The J segment lost 5 bases and the V segment lost 0 bases, leaving 10 bases of the junction unmatched. From germline, CDR1 is SGHTA and CDR2 FQGNSA. The CDR3 DNA follows: TGTGCCAGCAGCTTAGCGCTGGGAGGGCGGAGAAACGAGCAGTACTTC. It translates to CASSLALGGRRNEQYF.

Details on this clonotype: One base away lies a much larger clone, so this may be a sequencing read error. The chain joins TRBV19 to TRBJ1-4; D is possibly TRBD1 (5 bases). V was trimmed by 10 bases and J by 6 bases, leaving 18 bases between them. The CDR3 has 14 residues. The germline gives CDR1 LNHDA, CDR2 SQIVND (reference sequence). The CDR3 nucleotides read TGTGCCAATACCCCGCCCGGGGGAGATGAAAAACTGTTTTTT. Protein: CANTPPGGDEKLFF.

At least ten counts were recorded for this clonotype. This CDR3 is CAWCEVRYRKTYGYTF. Here the CDR3 DNA reads TGTGCCTGGTGTGAGGTGCGTTATAGAAAGACCTATGGCTACACCTTC. V gene TRBV30 combines with J gene TRBJ1-2, with no clear D. The V end lost 5 bases, the J end lost 4 bases, and 23 bases lay between the germline ends. The CDR3 extends over 16 amino acids. CDR1 is GTSNPN, CDR2 SVGIG, per germline (reference sequence).

This clonotype was recorded many times. CDR3 sequence: CASSTPGQGTQPQHF. As DNA, the CDR3 is TGTGCCAGTAGTACGCCGGGACAGGGGACTCAGCCCCAGCATTTT. The chain carries TRBV19 and TRBJ1-5, with TRBD1 matching 10 bases. J lost 6 bases, V lost 4 bases, and 6 bases had no gene match. This CDR3 contains 15 residues. The germline V gene encodes CDR1 LNHDA and CDR2 SQIVND (reference sequence).

On this clonotype itself: One base away lies a much larger clone, so this may be a sequencing read error. The V call is TRBV3-1, the J call TRBJ2-5; D not certain. This CDR3 region has 17 residues. In germline, CDR1 is LGHDT, CDR2 YNNKEL (reference sequence). Here the CDR3 reads CAGSKICPISFSETQYF. CDR3 DNA sequence: TGTGCCGGCAGCAAGATCTGTCCCATTTCTTTCTCTGAGACCCAGTACTTC.